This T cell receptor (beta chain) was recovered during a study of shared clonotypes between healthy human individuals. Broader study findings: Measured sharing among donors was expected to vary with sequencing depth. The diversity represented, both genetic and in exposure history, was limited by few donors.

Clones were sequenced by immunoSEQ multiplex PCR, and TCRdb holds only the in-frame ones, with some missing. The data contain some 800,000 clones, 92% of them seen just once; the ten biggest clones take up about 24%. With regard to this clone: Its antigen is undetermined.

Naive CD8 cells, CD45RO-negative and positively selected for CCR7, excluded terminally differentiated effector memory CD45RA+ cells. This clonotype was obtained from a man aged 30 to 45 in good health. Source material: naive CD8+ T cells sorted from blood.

The CDR3 is CASSLRSSGSVETQYF. The CDR3, as DNA: TGTGCCAGCAGCTTACGCTCTAGCGGGAGTGTGGAGACCCAGTACTTC. This chain connects TRBV11-3 to TRBJ2-5; 10 bases fit TRBD2. With 2 bases clipped from V and 5 bases from J, the junction kept 8 bases outside the gene matches. The CDR3 runs 16 residues. CDR1 is SGHNT, CDR2 YENEEA, per germline.